What follows describes a single T cell receptor beta chain. Its matching antigen is unknown. This sample is drawn from a study of OX40 agonist ivuxolimab in advanced cancers. Overall study results and limits: On average, CD8+ T cells had more expanded clones than CD4+. Some patients who did not respond also had low normalized T-cell clonal expansion.

CDR1 and CDR2 (germline): MNHEY, SVGAGI. With 6 bases removed from V and 1 base from J, the gap between germline ends came to 13 bases. The CDR3 sequence is 15 residues long. The repertoire was sequenced with immunoSEQ multiplex PCR; TCRdb's copy has only in-frame clones and lacks some. The profile shows over 50,000 clones, 65% to 90% of them singletons. The material was CD4+ or CD8+ T cells sorted from blood, obtained in a trial of the OX40 agonist ivuxolimab. This chain connects TRBV6-5 to TRBJ1-5; no definite D call. This clonotype originated in an adult with an advanced solid tumor such as melanoma, head and neck, liver or kidney cancer. The CDR3 nucleotides are TGTGCCAGCAGAAAGAAATCGATGAGCAATCAGCCCCAGCATTTT. The encoded protein is CASRKKSMSNQPQHF.